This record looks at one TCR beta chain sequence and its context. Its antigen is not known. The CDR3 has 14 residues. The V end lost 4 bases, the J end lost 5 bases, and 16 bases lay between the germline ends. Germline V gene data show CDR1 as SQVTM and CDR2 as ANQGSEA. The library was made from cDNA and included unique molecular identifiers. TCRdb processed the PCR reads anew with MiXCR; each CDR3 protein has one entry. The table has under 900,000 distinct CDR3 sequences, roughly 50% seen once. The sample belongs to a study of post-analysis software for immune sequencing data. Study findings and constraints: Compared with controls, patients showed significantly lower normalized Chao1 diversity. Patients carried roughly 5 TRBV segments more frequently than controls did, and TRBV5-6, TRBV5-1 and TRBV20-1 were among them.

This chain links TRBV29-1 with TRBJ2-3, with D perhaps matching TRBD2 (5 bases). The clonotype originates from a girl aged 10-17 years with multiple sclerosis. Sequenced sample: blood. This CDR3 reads CSVARGSALDTQYF. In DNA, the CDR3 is TGCAGCGTTGCCCGAGGGTCGGCCCTAGATACGCAGTATTTT.